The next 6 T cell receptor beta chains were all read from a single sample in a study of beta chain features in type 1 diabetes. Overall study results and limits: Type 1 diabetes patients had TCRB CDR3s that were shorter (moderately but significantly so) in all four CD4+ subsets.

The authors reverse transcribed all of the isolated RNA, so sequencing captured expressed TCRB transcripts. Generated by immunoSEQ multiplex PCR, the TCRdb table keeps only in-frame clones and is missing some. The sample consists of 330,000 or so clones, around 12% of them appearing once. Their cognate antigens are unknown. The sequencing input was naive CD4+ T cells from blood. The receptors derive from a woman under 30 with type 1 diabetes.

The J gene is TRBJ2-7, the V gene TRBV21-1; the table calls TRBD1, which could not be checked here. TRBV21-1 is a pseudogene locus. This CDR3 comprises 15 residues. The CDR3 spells CASSSMRYRGWEQYF. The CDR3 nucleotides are TGTGCCAGCAGCTCAATGAGATACAGGGGTTGGGAGCAGTACTTC.

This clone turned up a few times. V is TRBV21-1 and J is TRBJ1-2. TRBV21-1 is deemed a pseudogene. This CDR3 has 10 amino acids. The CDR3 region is CASSPPPYTF. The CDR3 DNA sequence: TGTGCCAGCAGCCCCCCTCCTTACACCTTC.

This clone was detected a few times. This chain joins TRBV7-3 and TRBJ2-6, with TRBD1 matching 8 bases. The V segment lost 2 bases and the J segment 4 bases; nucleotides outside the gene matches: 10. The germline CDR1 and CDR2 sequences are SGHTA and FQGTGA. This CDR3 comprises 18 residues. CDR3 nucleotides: TGTGCCAGCAGCTTACAACACGGACAGGGTCCCGGGGCCAACGTCCTGACTTTC. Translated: CASSLQHGQGPGANVLTF.

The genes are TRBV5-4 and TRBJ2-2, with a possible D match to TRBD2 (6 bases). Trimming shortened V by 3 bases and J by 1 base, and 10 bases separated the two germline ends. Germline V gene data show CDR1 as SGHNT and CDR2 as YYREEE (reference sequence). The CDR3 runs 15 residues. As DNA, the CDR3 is TGTGCCAGCAGCTGGGGACTCGAGAACACCGGGGAGCTGTTTTTT. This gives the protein CASSWGLENTGELFF.

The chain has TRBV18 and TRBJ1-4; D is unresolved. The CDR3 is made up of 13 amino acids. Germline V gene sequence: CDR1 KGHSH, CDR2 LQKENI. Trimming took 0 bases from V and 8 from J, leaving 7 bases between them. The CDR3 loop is CASSPPSSEKLFF. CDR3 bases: TGTGCCAGCTCACCACCCTCAAGCGAAAAACTGTTTTTT. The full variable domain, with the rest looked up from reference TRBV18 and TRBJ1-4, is NAGVMQNPRHLVRRRGQEARLRCSPMKGHSHVYWYRQLPEEGLKFMVYLQKENIIDESGMPKERFSAEFPKEGPSILRIQQVVRGDSAAYFCASSPPSSEKLFFGSGTQLSVL.

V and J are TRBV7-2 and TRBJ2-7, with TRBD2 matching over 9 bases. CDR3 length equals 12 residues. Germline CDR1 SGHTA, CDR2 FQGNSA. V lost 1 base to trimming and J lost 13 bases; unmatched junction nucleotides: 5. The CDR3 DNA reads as TGTGCCAGCAGCTTAGGCGGGAGGGCCGGTTACTTC. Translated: CASSLGGRAGYF.